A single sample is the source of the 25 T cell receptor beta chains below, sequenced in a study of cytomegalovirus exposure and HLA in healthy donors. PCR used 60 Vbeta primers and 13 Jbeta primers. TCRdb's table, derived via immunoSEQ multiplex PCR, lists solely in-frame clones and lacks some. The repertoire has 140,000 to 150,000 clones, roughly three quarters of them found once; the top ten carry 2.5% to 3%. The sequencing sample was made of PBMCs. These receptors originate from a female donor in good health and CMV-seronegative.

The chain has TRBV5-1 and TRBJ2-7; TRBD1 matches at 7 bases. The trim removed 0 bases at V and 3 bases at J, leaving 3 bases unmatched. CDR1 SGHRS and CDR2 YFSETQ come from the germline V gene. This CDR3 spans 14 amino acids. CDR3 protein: CASSLGGQLYEQYF. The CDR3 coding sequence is TGCGCCAGCAGCTTGGGGGGACAGCTCTACGAGCAGTACTTC.

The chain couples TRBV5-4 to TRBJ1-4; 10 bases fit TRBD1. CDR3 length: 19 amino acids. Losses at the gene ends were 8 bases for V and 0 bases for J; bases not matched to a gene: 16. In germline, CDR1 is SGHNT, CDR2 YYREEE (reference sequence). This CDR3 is CASPFLPGQGPTTNEKLFF. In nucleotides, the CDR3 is TGTGCCAGTCCGTTTCTCCCGGGACAGGGGCCTACAACTAATGAAAAACTGTTTTTT.

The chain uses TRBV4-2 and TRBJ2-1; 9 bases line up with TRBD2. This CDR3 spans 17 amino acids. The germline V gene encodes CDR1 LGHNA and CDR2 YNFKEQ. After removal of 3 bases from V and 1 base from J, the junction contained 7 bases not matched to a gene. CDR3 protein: CASSHELAGSSYNEQFF. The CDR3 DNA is TGTGCCAGCAGCCACGAACTAGCGGGCTCATCCTACAATGAGCAGTTCTTC.

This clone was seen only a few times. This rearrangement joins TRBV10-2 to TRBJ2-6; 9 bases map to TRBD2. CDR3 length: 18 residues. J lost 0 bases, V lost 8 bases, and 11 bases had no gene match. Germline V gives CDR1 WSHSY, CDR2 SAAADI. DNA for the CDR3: TGCGCCAGCGGGCCAGTAGCGGGGGCGGGCTCTGGGGCCAACGTCCTGACTTTC. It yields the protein CASGPVAGAGSGANVLTF.

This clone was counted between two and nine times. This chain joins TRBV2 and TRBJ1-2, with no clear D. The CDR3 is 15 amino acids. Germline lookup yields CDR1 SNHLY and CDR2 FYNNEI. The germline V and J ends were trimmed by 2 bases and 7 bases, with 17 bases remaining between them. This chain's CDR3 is CASSENVAVFGGYTF. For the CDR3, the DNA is TGTGCCAGCAGTGAAAACGTGGCAGTCTTTGGTGGCTACACCTTC.

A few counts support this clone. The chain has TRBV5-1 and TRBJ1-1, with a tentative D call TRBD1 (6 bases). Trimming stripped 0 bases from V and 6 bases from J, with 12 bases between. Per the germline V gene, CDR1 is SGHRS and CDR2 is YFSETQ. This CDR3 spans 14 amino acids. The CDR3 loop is CASSLAQGQPEAFF. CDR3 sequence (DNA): TGCGCCAGCAGCTTGGCCCAAGGACAGCCTGAAGCTTTCTTT.

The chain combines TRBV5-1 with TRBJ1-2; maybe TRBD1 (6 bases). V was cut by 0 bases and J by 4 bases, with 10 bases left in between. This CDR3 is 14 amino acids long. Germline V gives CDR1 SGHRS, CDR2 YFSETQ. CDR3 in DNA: TGCGCCAGCAGCTTGGATACAGGGAGCTATGGCTACACCTTC. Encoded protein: CASSLDTGSYGYTF.

For the CDR3, the DNA is TGTGCCAGCCGTCATGACAGGGGGCTATCACCCCTCCACTTT. The encoded protein is CASRHDRGLSPLHF. The V gene is TRBV19, the J gene TRBJ1-6; 10 bases are shared with TRBD1. V lost 9 bases and J lost 10; bases outside the gene matches: 9. Germline assignment: CDR1 LNHDA and CDR2 SQIVND (reference sequence). This CDR3 is built from 14 residues.

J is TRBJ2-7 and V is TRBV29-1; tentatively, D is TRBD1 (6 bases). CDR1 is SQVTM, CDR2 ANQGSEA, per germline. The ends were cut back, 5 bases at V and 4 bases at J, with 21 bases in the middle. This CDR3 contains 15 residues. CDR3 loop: CSVSLMRIGGYEQYF. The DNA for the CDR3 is TGCAGCGTTTCCCTAATGAGGATAGGGGGTTACGAGCAGTACTTC.

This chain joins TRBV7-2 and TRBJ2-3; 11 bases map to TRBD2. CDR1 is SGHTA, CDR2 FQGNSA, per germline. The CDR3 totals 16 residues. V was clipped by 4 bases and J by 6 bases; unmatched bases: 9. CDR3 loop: CASSSLSGRGWDTQYF. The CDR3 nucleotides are TGTGCCAGCAGCTCGCTTAGCGGGAGGGGTTGGGATACGCAGTATTTT.

CDR3 sequence (DNA): TGTGCCAGCAGTTTAGAGGCTCCGGCGACCCAGTACTTC. As protein: CASSLEAPATQYF. This chain connects TRBV28 to TRBJ2-5; D remains unclear. This CDR3 spans 13 amino acids. Germline CDR1 MDHEN, CDR2 SYDVKM. Trimming left V 2 bases short and J 7 bases short, with 11 bases between.

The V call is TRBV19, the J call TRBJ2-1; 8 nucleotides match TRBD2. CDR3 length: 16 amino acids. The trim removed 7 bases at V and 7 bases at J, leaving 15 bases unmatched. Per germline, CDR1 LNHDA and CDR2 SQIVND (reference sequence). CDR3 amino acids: CASNGEGAGEKNEQFF. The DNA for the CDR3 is TGTGCCAGTAATGGGGAAGGAGCGGGAGAGAAGAATGAGCAGTTCTTC. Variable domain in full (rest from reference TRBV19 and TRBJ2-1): DGGITQSPKYLFRKEGQNVTLSCEQNLNHDAMYWYRQDPGQGLRLIYYSQIVNDFQKGDIAEGYSVSREKKESFPLTVTSAQKNPTAFYLCASNGEGAGEKNEQFFGPGTRLTVL.

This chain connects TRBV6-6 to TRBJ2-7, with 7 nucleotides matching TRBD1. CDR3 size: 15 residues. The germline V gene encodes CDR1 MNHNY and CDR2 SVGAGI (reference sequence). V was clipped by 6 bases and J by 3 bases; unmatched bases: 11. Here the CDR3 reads CASSPGQARIYEQYF. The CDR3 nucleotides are TGTGCCAGCAGCCCCGGACAGGCAAGGATCTACGAGCAGTACTTC.

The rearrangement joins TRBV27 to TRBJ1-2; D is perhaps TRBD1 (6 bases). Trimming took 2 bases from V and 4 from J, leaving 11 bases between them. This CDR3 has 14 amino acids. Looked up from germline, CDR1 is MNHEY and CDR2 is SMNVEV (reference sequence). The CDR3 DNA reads TGTGCCAGCAGTTTACTGGGGGCGGGCTATGGCTACACCTTC. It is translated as CASSLLGAGYGYTF.

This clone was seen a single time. This CDR3 is CASSQGAGGAETQYF. CDR3 DNA: TGTGCCAGCAGCCAGGGAGCGGGGGGGGCAGAGACCCAGTACTTC. This sequence joins TRBV7-2 and TRBJ2-5; 10 nucleotides align to TRBD2. The CDR3 is 15 residues long. J lost 4 bases, V lost 5 bases, and 7 bases had no gene match. CDR1 is SGHTA and CDR2 is FQGNSA in the germline V gene.

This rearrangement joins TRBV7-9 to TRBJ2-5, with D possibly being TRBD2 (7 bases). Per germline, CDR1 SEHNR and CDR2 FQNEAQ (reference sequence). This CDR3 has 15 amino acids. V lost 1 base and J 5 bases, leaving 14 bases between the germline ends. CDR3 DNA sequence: TGTGCCAGCAGCTTAGACGGGGGGCTGAGGGAGACCCAGTACTTC. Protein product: CASSLDGGLRETQYF.

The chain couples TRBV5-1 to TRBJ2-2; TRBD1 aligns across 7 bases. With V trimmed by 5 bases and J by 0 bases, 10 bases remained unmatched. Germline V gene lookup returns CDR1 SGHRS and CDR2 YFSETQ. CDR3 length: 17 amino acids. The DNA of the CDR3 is TGCGCCAGCAGACCGGACAGGCGAAAAGCGAACACCGGGGAGCTGTTTTTT. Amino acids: CASRPDRRKANTGELFF.

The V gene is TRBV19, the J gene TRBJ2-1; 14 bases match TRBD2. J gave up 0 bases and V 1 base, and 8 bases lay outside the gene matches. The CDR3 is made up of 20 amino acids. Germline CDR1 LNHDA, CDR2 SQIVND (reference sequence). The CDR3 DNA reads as TGTGCCAGTAGTATAGCCAGACTAGCGGGAGGGGCAAGCTCCTACAATGAGCAGTTCTTC. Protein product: CASSIARLAGGASSYNEQFF.

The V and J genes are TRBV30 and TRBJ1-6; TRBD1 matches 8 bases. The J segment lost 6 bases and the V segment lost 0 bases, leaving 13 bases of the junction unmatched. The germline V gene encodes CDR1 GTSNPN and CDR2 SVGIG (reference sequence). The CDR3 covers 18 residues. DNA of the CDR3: TGTGCCTGGAGTGTAAGGATCCCGGCCAGGGGGCGTAATTCACCCCTCCACTTT. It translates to CAWSVRIPARGRNSPLHF.

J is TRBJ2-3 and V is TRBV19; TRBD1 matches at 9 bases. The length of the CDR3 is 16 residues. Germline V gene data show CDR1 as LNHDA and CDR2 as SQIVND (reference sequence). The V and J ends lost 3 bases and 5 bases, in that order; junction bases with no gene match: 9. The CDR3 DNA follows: TGTGCCAGTAGTATGGCCGGGACAGGGATTTTAGATACGCAGTATTTT. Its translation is CASSMAGTGILDTQYF.

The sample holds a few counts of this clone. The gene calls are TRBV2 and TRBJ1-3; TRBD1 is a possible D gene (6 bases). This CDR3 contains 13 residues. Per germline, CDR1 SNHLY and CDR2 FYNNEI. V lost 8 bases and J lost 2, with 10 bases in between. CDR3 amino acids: CASGDKTGNTIYF. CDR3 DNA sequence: TGTGCCAGCGGGGACAAGACTGGAAACACCATATATTTT. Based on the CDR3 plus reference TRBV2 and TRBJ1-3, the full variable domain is EPEVTQTPSHQVTQMGQEVILRCVPISNHLYFYWYRQILGQKVEFLVSFYNNEISEKSEIFDDQFSVERPDGSNFTLKIRSTKLEDSAMYFCASGDKTGNTIYFGEGSWLTVV.

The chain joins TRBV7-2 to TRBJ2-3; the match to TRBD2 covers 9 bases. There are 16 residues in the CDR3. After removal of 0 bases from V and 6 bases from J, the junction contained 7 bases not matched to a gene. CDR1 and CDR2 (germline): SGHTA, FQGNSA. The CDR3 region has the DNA TGTGCCAGCAGCTTAGCGGGGGGACTAGCAGCGGATACGCAGTATTTT. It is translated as CASSLAGGLAADTQYF.

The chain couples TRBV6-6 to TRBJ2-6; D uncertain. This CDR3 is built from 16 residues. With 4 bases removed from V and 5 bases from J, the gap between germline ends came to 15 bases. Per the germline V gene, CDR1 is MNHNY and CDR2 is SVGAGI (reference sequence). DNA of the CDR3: TGTGCCAGCAGTTCAATGACTTCTCCTTGGGCCAACGTCCTGACTTTC. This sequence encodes CASSSMTSPWANVLTF.

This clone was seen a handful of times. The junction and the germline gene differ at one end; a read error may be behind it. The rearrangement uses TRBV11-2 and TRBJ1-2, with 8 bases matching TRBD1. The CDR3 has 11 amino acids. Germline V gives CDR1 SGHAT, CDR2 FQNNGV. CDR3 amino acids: CASSSYSGTGF. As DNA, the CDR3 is TGTGCCAGCAGCTCCTATTCCGGGACAGGCTTC.

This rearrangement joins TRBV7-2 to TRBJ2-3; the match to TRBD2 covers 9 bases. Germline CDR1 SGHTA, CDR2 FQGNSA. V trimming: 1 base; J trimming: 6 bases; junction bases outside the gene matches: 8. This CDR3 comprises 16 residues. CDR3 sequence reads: CASSLEAGGPGDTQYF. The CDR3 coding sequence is TGTGCCAGCAGCTTAGAGGCGGGGGGGCCTGGCGATACGCAGTATTTT.